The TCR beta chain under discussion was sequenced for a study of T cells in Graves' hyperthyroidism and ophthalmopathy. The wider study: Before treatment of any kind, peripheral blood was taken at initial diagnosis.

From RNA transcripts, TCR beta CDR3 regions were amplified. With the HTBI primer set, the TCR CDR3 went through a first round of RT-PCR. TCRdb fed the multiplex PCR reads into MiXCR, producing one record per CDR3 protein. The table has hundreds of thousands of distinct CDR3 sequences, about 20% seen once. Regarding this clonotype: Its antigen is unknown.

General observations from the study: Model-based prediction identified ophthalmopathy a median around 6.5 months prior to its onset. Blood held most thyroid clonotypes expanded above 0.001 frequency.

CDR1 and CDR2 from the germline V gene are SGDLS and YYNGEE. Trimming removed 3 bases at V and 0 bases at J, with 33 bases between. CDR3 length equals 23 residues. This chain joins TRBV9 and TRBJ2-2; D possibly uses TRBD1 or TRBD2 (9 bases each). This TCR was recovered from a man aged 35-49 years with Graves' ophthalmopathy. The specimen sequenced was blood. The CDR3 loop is CASSATGTGRKSGGNANTGELFF. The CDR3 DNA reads TGTGCCAGCAGCGCCACCGGGACAGGGAGGAAGAGCGGGGGGAACGCGAACACCGGGGAGCTGTTTTTT.